This T cell receptor beta chain was sequenced during a study of T-cell reconstitution after alpha-beta-depleted transplantation in children. During its preparation, the TCRbeta library received unique molecular identifiers. TCRdb independently ran MiXCR on the PCR reads; one entry per CDR3 protein. The sample carries about 610,000 distinct CDR3 sequences, 10% to 13% recorded once. Unmatched junction bases numbered 3, after V lost 1 base and J lost 2 bases. The CDR3 runs 15 residues. CDR1 and CDR2 (germline): SGHRS, YFSETQ. This clonotype was counted only a few times. V and J are TRBV5-1 and TRBJ2-7; 10 bases fit TRBD2. This TCR came from a human donor who donated a stem cell graft to a child with acute myeloid leukemia. Sequencing was performed on PBMCs from the stem cell graft donor, taken from the stem cell graft. Written as DNA, the CDR3 is TGCGCCAGCAGCTTGCTAACTAGCGGGACCTACGAGCAGTACTTC. As protein: CASSLLTSGTYEQYF.